The present T cell receptor (beta chain) was sequenced within a study of blood T cell repertoires in COVID-19 (dated by TCRdb to 2020 to 2022). General notes on the study: Samples covering the acute and convalescent phases of COVID-19 were provided by collaborators in the United States, Italy and Spain. The prospective study material was composed of cDNA or gDNA derived from T cells, B-cell-depleted T cells, or PBMCs. Deeply sampled blood TCRbeta repertoires from subjects exposed to, actively infected with, or recovered from COVID-19 were included in the dataset. A freely available public database, intended as a resource for researchers studying the immune response to SARS-CoV-2, is where the repertoires were released. The samples were drawn from two sources: the first 160 participants of the ongoing ImmuneRACE study, and over 950 subjects contributed by 6 global collaborators. A de-identified subject ID, COVID-19 status, age in years and sex were almost always included in the sample metadata. Where HLA class I and class II types were available, the types were taken from metadata supplied by the sample provider, not from assay-based typing.

TCRbeta CDR3 regions were amplified from genomic DNA by means of the immunoSEQ Assay, a bias-controlled multiplex PCR. In the paper's pipeline: Nucleated cell counts per sample were estimated from amplification of reference gene primers within the assay. To quantify the absolute abundance of each unique TCRbeta CDR3 rearrangement, sequence reads were collapsed and filtered. Productive Simpson clonality was computed per sample as the square root of Simpson's diversity index over productive rearrangements. TCRdb re-hosts the immuneACCESS table, in-frame sequences only. Its copies lack some clones; in the studies checked, an unresolved V gene accounts for under half of them, and the cause for the rest is not known. V and J calls and clone size are as listed in that table; D and trimming were resolved from the DNA. The sample table shows approximately 120,000 clones, and around 76% are seen once. The top ten constitute 4.5% to 6% of the sample.

This clone turned up a few times. Its antigen is unknown. Base qualities are not provided; no much larger clone lies one nucleotide away. In Seattle, one collaborating source enrolled patients while the infection was active and tracked those patients longitudinally over the course of disease. Collaborating institutions collected whole blood in K2EDTA tubes following their own protocols. For TCRbeta analysis, collaborators shipped samples in one of three forms: frozen whole blood, isolated PBMCs, or DNA extracted from either of those sample types. The CDR3 runs 16 amino acids, cysteine and phenylalanine included. Just the 48-base CDR3 DNA is kept, in frame starting at base 1. From V the trimming removes 4 bases and from J it removes 6 bases, while the gene matches leave 10 bases of the junction unaccounted for. CDR1 is given as SGHDT and CDR2 as YYEEEE, both from the germline V gene. What the work shows at the level of the full study, not this receptor alone: How much clinical and demographic metadata was included differed by source and by participant, and the metadata was provided uncurated.

The specimen sequenced was peripheral blood. This receptor was identified in a man at least 80 years old with COVID-19, enrolled during active disease. The sequence joins TRBV5-6 to TRBJ1-6; 7 of the junction bases match TRBD1. This receptor has the CDR3 CASSTGWDRFNSPLHF. Here is the DNA: TGTGCCAGCAGCACCGGTTGGGACAGATTTAATTCACCCCTCCACTTT. Outside the CDR3, residues come from the reference TRBV5-6 and TRBJ1-6 proteins, so the full variable domain is: DAGVTQSPTHLIKTRGQQVTLRCSPKSGHDTVSWYQQALGQGPQFIFQYYEEEERQRGNFPDRFSGHQFPNYSSELNVNALLLGDSALYLCASSTGWDRFNSPLHFGNGTRLTVT.